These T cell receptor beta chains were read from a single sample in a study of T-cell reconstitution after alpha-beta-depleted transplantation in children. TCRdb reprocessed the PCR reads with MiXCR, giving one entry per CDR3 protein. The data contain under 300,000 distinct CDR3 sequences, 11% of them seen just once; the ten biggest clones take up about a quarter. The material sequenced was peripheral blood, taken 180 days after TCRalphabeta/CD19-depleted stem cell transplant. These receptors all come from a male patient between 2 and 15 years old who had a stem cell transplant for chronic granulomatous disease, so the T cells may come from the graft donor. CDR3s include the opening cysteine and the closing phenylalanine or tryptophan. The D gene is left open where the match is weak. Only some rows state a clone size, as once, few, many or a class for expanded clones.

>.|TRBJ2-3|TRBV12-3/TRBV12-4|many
CASSLRRSSTDTQYF
TGTGCCAGCAGTTTAAGGAGATCTAGCACAGATACGCAGTATTTT
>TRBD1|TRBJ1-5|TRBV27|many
CASGTGEFMDQPQHF
TGTGCCAGCGGGACAGGGGAGTTTATGGATCAGCCCCAGCATTTT
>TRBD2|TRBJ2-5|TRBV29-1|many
CSVGTSGFQETQYF
TGCAGCGTTGGGACTAGCGGTTTCCAAGAGACCCAGTACTTC
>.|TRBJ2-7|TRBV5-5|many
CASSSGGGAYEQYF
TGTGCCAGCAGCTCGGGAGGGGGCGCCTACGAGCAGTACTTC
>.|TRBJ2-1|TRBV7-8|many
CASSLVLGGNEQFF
TGTGCCAGCAGCTTAGTACTGGGAGGCAATGAGCAGTTCTTC
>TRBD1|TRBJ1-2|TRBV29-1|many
CSTGQAPNYGYTF
TGCAGCACCGGACAGGCTCCTAACTATGGCTACACCTTC
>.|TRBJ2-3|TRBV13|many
CASRRRDLITDTQYF
TGTGCCAGCAGAAGGAGGGACTTAATTACAGATACGCAGTATTTT
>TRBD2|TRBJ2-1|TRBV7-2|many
CASSPRSVGSSGGKQFF
TGTGCCAGCAGCCCTCGTTCTGTGGGTTCTAGCGGGGGAAAGCAGTTCTTC
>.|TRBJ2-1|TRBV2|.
CASSSRAPYNEQFF
TGTGCCAGCAGCAGCCGGGCCCCCTACAATGAGCAGTTCTTC
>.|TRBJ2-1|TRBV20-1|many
CSARVYNEQFF
TGCAGTGCTAGGGTCTACAATGAGCAGTTCTTC
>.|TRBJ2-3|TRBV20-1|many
CSALGLAVPSSTDTQYF
TGCAGTGCCCTGGGACTTGCCGTTCCCTCTAGCACAGATACGCAGTATTTT
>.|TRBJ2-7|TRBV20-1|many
CSASDDRTYEQYF
TGCAGTGCTAGTGATGACCGAACCTACGAGCAGTACTTC
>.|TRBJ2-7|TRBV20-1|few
CSAREEGFEQYF
TGCAGTGCTAGAGAGGAAGGGTTCGAGCAGTACTTC
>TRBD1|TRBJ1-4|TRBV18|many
CASSPPGQGGNEKLFF
TGTGCCAGCTCACCACCGGGACAGGGAGGAAATGAAAAACTGTTTTTT
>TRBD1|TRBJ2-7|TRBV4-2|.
CASSPGQAREQYF
TGTGCCAGCAGCCCGGGACAGGCACGAGAGCAGTACTTC
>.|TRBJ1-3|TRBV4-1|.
CASSQDPSRKGNTIYF
TGCGCCAGCAGCCAAGATCCCTCTAGAAAAGGAAACACCATATATTTT
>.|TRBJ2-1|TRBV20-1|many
CSAYGQNEQFF
TGCAGTGCCTACGGACAAAATGAGCAGTTCTTC
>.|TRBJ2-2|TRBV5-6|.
CASSLRGRYTGELFF
TGTGCCAGCAGCTTGAGGGGTCGTTACACCGGGGAGCTGTTTTTT
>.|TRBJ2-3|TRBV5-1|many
CASSQPTDTQYF
TGCGCCAGCAGCCAGCCCACAGATACGCAGTATTTT
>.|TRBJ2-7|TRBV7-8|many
CASSFDRGYEQYF
TGTGCCAGCAGCTTCGACAGAGGCTACGAGCAGTACTTC
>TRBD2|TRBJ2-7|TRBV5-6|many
CASSFWASGGSFSYEQYF
TGTGCCAGCAGCTTCTGGGCTAGCGGGGGGTCGTTCTCCTACGAGCAGTACTTC
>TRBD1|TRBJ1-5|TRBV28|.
CASSFLGRGVSSYSNQPQHF
TGTGCCAGCAGTTTTCTGGGCAGGGGGGTTTCATCCTATAGCAATCAGCCCCAGCATTTT
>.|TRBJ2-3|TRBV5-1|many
CASSSSGTDTQYF
TGCGCCAGCAGCTCCAGCGGTACAGATACGCAGTATTTT
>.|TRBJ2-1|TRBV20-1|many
CSAHLGWKDEQFF
TGCAGTGCTCACCTCGGATGGAAGGATGAGCAGTTCTTC
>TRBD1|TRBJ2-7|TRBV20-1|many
CSARQGYEQYF
TGCAGTGCAAGACAGGGGTACGAGCAGTACTTC
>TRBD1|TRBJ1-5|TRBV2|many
CASAPRTGIEPQHF
TGTGCCAGCGCCCCTAGGACAGGTATCGAGCCCCAGCATTTT
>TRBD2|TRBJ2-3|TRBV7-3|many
CASSQRGRTDTQYF
TGTGCCAGCAGCCAGCGGGGGCGCACAGATACGCAGTATTTT
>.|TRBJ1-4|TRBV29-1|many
CSASGGPREKLFF
TGCAGCGCTTCGGGGGGACCACGTGAAAAACTGTTTTTT
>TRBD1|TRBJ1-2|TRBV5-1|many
CASSLVAGGANRYGYTF
TGCGCCAGCAGCTTGGTGGCAGGGGGTGCGAATCGGTATGGCTACACCTTC
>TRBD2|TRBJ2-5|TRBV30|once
CALKGLVGETQYF
TGTGCCTTGAAGGGACTAGTGGGAGAGACCCAGTACTTC
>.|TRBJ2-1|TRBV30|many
CAWSRRGPEQFF
TGTGCCTGGAGCCGACGCGGTCCTGAGCAGTTCTTC
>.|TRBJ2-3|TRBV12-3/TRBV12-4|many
CASSVRGPYTQYF
TGTGCCAGCAGTGTGCGGGGACCGTATACGCAGTATTTT
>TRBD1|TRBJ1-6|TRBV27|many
CASMTSGGNSPLHF
TGTGCCAGCATGACTTCAGGGGGTAATTCACCCCTCCACTTT
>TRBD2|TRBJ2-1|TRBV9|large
CASSNPGLAGDNEQFF
TGTGCCAGCAGCAATCCGGGACTAGCGGGAGACAATGAGCAGTTCTTC
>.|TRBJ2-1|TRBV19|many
CASSIEGSSYNEQFF
TGTGCCAGTAGTATAGAGGGCAGTTCCTACAATGAGCAGTTCTTC
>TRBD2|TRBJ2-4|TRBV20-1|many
CSASPLAGIVNIQYF
TGCAGTGCTAGCCCACTAGCGGGGATAGTAAACATTCAGTACTTC
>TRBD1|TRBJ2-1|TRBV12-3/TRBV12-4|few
CASSFGGRGLDEQFF
TGTGCCAGCAGTTTTGGGGGCAGGGGGCTGGATGAGCAGTTCTTC
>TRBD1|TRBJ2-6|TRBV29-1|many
CSVGSHSGGSGANVLTF
TGCAGCGTTGGTTCGCACTCAGGGGGCTCTGGGGCCAACGTCCTGACTTTC
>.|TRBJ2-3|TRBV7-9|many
CASSHGTDTQYF
TGTGCCAGCAGCCACGGCACAGATACGCAGTATTTT
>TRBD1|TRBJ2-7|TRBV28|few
CASRPDRGLHYEQYF
TGTGCCAGCAGGCCCGACAGGGGACTTCACTACGAGCAGTACTTC
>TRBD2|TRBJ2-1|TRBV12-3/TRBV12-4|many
CASSLSSGVYNEQFF
TGTGCCAGCAGTTTATCTAGCGGAGTGTACAATGAGCAGTTCTTC
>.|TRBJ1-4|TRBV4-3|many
CASSQDPSFATNEKLFF
TGCGCCAGCAGCCAAGATCCCAGCTTTGCGACTAATGAAAAACTGTTTTTT
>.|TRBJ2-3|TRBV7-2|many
CASSLGGLNTQYF
TGTGCCAGCAGTTTGGGGGGTCTTAATACGCAGTATTTT
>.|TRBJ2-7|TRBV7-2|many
CASSQGGPGSSYEQYF
TGTGCCAGCAGCCAGGGGGGTCCCGGGAGCTCCTACGAGCAGTACTTC